The 12 T cell receptor beta chains given below trace back to one sample, sequenced in a study of naive and memory T cell subsets. The beta constant-region primer was an equimolar mix of two oligonucleotides covering TRBC1 and TRBC2. TCRdb redid the calling of the UMI-ligation and nested PCR reads with MiXCR, one entry per CDR3 protein. This table holds 75,000 to 85,000 distinct CDR3 sequences, around 13% found once. Source material: central memory CD4+ T cells from blood. The receptors derive from a human donor in good health.

This clonotype has a handful of counts. The gene calls are TRBV7-3 and TRBJ2-1; 14 nucleotides agree with TRBD2. With 4 bases clipped from V and 9 bases from J, the junction kept 8 bases outside the gene matches. CDR3 size: 16 residues. The germline CDR1 and CDR2 sequences are SGHTA and FQGTGA. DNA of the CDR3: TGTGCCAGCAGCTCCGCCGGGACTAGCGGGAGTGCTGAGCAGTTCTTC. Its translation: CASSSAGTSGSAEQFF.

In its sample, this clonotype was seen a few times. The V and J genes are TRBV6-5 and TRBJ1-4; 7 nucleotides align to TRBD1. The CDR3 is 13 residues long. From germline, CDR1 is MNHEY and CDR2 SVGAGI. The trim removed 6 bases at V and 5 bases at J, leaving 3 bases unmatched. CDR3 protein: CASSPTGNEKLFF. The CDR3 DNA follows: TGTGCCAGCAGCCCGACAGGGAATGAAAAACTGTTTTTT.

This clonotype was counted a few times. The chain recombines TRBV7-2 with TRBJ1-2, with D hard to call. Germline CDR1 reads SGHTA; CDR2 reads FQGNSA. Trimming left V 1 base short and J 3 bases short, with 12 bases between. There are 15 residues in the CDR3. Here the CDR3 DNA reads TGTGCCAGCAGCTTAGGCGGGTCAGATCACTATGGCTACACCTTC. As protein: CASSLGGSDHYGYTF. Combining the CDR3 with reference TRBV7-2 and TRBJ1-2 gives the whole variable domain GAGVSQSPSNKVTEKGKDVELRCDPISGHTALYWYRQSLGQGLEFLIYFQGNSAPDKSGLPSDRFSAERTGGSVSTLTIQRTQQEDSAVYLCASSLGGSDHYGYTFGSGTRLTVV.

This clonotype was detected many times. The V gene is TRBV5-1, the J gene TRBJ2-4, with D unclear. The germline V gene has CDR1 SGHRS and CDR2 YFSETQ. CDR3 size: 15 residues. Trimming removed 1 base from V and 5 bases from J, with 13 bases in between. The CDR3 DNA reads as TGCGCCAGCAGCTTGCCATCGACGGAACAAAACATTCAGTACTTC. Its protein product is CASSLPSTEQNIQYF.

The chain is built from TRBV4-2 and TRBJ2-3, with 10 bases aligning to TRBD2. The CDR3 is 16 residues long. Trimming at V came to 2 bases and at J to 1 base, leaving 3 bases not matched to a gene. Germline V gene data show CDR1 as LGHNA and CDR2 as YNFKEQ. CDR3 in amino acids: CASSQPSGRGTDTQYF. As DNA, the CDR3 is TGTGCCAGCAGCCAACCCAGCGGGAGGGGCACAGATACGCAGTATTTT.

This clonotype was picked up a small number of times. The J gene is TRBJ2-1, the V gene TRBV29-1; D remains ambiguous. The V end lost 2 bases, the J end lost 14 bases, and 13 bases lay between the germline ends. CDR3 length equals 11 residues. Germline V gene data show CDR1 as SQVTM and CDR2 as ANQGSEA. Here the CDR3 reads CSVERMDVEFF. CDR3 nucleotides: TGCAGCGTTGAAAGGATGGATGTTGAGTTCTTC.

V is TRBV6-6 and J is TRBJ2-1; TRBD2 aligns across 10 bases. The CDR3 covers 16 residues. Unmatched junction bases numbered 9, after V lost 8 bases and J lost 2 bases. Per the germline V gene, CDR1 is MNHNY and CDR2 is SVGAGI (reference sequence). CDR3 sequence reads: CASGSGRAVAYNEQFF. CDR3 nucleotides: TGTGCCAGCGGGAGCGGGAGGGCCGTGGCCTACAATGAGCAGTTCTTC.

This clonotype was recorded many times. The V and J genes are TRBV5-4 and TRBJ2-2; D perhaps matches TRBD2 (5 bases). This CDR3 is built from 14 residues. The germline gives CDR1 SGHNT, CDR2 YYREEE (reference sequence). The V end was cut by 2 bases, the J end by 4 bases, with 9 bases between. DNA for the CDR3: TGTGCCAGCAGCTTTGAGGCGGGCACCGGGGAGCTGTTTTTT. Translating gives CASSFEAGTGELFF. The full variable domain, in which reference TRBV5-4 and TRBJ2-2 provide the parts outside the CDR3, is ETGVTQSPTHLIKTRGQQVTLRCSSQSGHNTVSWYQQALGQGPQFIFQYYREEENGRGNFPPRFSGLQFPNYSSELNVNALELDDSALYLCASSFEAGTGELFFGEGSRLTVL.

V is TRBV7-2 and J is TRBJ1-1; TRBD1 might be the D (5 bases). The ends were cut back, 9 bases at V and 4 bases at J, with 12 bases in the middle. CDR3 length: 12 residues. CDR1 is SGHTA and CDR2 is FQGNSA in the germline V gene. CDR3 nucleotide sequence: TGTGCCAGTAAGGGGCGTATCACTGAAGCTTTCTTT. Protein product: CASKGRITEAFF.

This clonotype was seen repeatedly, ten times or more. The V call is TRBV15, the J call TRBJ2-3; D possibly corresponds to TRBD2 (6 bases). The CDR3 has 15 amino acids. V lost 0 bases, J lost 2 bases, and 9 bases lay in between. Germline CDR1 and CDR2: LNHNV and YYDKDF (reference sequence). CDR3 region: CATSREGTYTDTQYF. The DNA for the CDR3 is TGTGCCACCAGCAGAGAGGGGACTTACACAGATACGCAGTATTTT.

This clonotype was seen more than once but under ten times. The V gene is TRBV12-3 or TRBV12-4, the J gene TRBJ1-1; 7 positions agree with TRBD1. The CDR3 extends over 15 amino acids. V lost 5 bases, J lost 1 base, and 7 bases stayed unmatched. The CDR3 region has the DNA TGTGCCAGCAGTCCCCTGACAGGGAAGAACACTGAAGCTTTCTTT. It translates to CASSPLTGKNTEAFF.

This clonotype has only a few counts. Here the CDR3 reads CASSLGDEYNEQYF. As DNA, the CDR3 is TGTGCCAGCAGCTTAGGAGACGAGTACAATGAGCAGTACTTC. The chain joins TRBV7-2 to TRBJ2-1; D uncertain. The J call may be mistaken, given a closer DNA end match to TRBJ2-7. The CDR3 extends over 14 amino acids. Germline assignment: CDR1 SGHTA and CDR2 FQGNSA.